Listed below are T cell receptor beta chains from one sample, sequenced in a study of post-analysis software for immune sequencing data. TCRdb re-called the PCR reads with MiXCR, one entry per CDR3 protein. The data contain some 800,000 distinct CDR3 sequences, 40% to 55% of them seen just once; the ten biggest clones take up 4.9%. Sequenced input: blood. These receptor sequences come from a girl under 18 with multiple sclerosis. The CDR3 runs from the conserved cysteine through the conserved F or W. The D gene is left open where the match is weak. Part of the rows lack a size; the others show once, few, many or a class for expanded clones.

TRBV12-3/TRBV12-4,TRBJ2-3,.,TRBD2,TGTGCCAGCAGCCCTCCGCGGGCGGGAGGAGATACGCAGTATTTT,CASSPPRAGGDTQYF
TRBV7-8,TRBJ2-1,.,TRBD2,TGTGCCAGCATCAACCCGGGGACTAGCGGGGATTACAATGAGCAGTTCTTC,CASINPGTSGDYNEQFF
TRBV4-3,TRBJ2-5,.,.,TGCGCCAGCAGCCAAGATCCGGGACCCCAAGAGACCCAGTACTTC,CASSQDPGPQETQYF
TRBV27,TRBJ2-5,.,.,TGTGCCAGCAGTTTACGTCGGGGGAAAGAGACCCAGTACTTC,CASSLRRGKETQYF
TRBV4-1,TRBJ2-7,many,.,TGCGCCAGCAGCCAAGAGTGGCAGGGGATGGGCGAGCAGTACTTC,CASSQEWQGMGEQYF
TRBV6-5,TRBJ2-1,once,TRBD2,TGTGCCAGCAGTTACCTCCTCACTAGCGGGATGAGCTCCTACAATGAGCAGTTCTTC,CASSYLLTSGMSSYNEQFF
TRBV6-6,TRBJ2-7,many,.,TGTGCCAGCAGTTACGGGACAAGGAGCTCCTACGAGCAGTACTTC,CASSYGTRSSYEQYF
TRBV9,TRBJ2-5,.,TRBD1,TGTGCCAGTAGCATGGGACAGGGGGCTCAAGAGACCCAGTACTTC,CASSMGQGAQETQYF
TRBV12-3/TRBV12-4,TRBJ2-3,.,TRBD2,TGTGCCAGCAGTTTAAGGGTGCTAGCGGGAGGGCCTTTTAGCACAGATACGCAGTATTTT,CASSLRVLAGGPFSTDTQYF
TRBV6-4,TRBJ2-3,.,TRBD2,TGTGCCAGCAGTGAATCGGGACTAGCGACAGATACGCAGTATTTT,CASSESGLATDTQYF
TRBV7-8,TRBJ2-3,.,TRBD2,TGTGCCAGCGGCAGGACTAGCGGAAGGGATACGCAGTATTTT,CASGRTSGRDTQYF
TRBV24-1,TRBJ2-1,.,TRBD1,TGTGCCACCAGTGATACGGGACAGGGTCGTGATGAGCAGTTCTTC,CATSDTGQGRDEQFF
TRBV6-5,TRBJ2-7,.,TRBD1,TGTGCCAGCAGTCGAACAGGGGTAGCATCCTACGAGCAGTACTTC,CASSRTGVASYEQYF
TRBV3-1,TRBJ2-7,.,.,TGTGCCACACAGGGCTTTACCTACGAGCAGTACTTC,CATQGFTYEQYF
TRBV5-5,TRBJ2-2,.,.,TGTGCCAGCAGCTTGGCCCCGGCAGGGATAAGCACCGGGGAGCTGTTTTTT,CASSLAPAGISTGELFF
TRBV7-9,TRBJ2-1,.,TRBD2,TGTGCCAGCAGCTTATTTACGGGCGGGAGTCCCAATGAGCAGTTCTTC,CASSLFTGGSPNEQFF
TRBV7-9,TRBJ2-7,.,.,TGTGCCAGCAGCTTAGCCGGACAGATCCAGGTTAGCTACGAGCAGTACTTC,CASSLAGQIQVSYEQYF
TRBV2,TRBJ2-7,.,TRBD2,TGTGCCAGCAGCGGGGGGGAAGGCCTCTACGAGCAGTACTTC,CASSGGEGLYEQYF
TRBV4-2,TRBJ2-5,.,.,TGTGCCAGCAGCCAAGATCCCGGGAGTCAGGAGACCCAGTACTTC,CASSQDPGSQETQYF
TRBV30,TRBJ2-3,.,.,TGTGCCTGGACTAGGAGGGCAGATACGCAGTATTTT,CAWTRRADTQYF
TRBV6-1,TRBJ1-5,few,TRBD1,TGTGCCAGCAGGGACAGGGACCGTCAGCCCCAGCATTTT,CASRDRDRQPQHF
TRBV9,TRBJ2-1,.,TRBD1,TGTGCCAGCAGCGTAGGGACAGGGTTGAGTGAGCAGTTCTTC,CASSVGTGLSEQFF
TRBV9,TRBJ1-2,.,.,TGTGCCAGCAGCGTAGCGGTCGACATGGGCTACACCTTC,CASSVAVDMGYTF
TRBV3-1,TRBJ1-2,.,TRBD1,TGTGCCAGCAGCCAAAGGACAGGGGTAAACTATGGCTACACCTTC,CASSQRTGVNYGYTF
TRBV5-8,TRBJ2-1,.,.,TGTGCCAGCAGCTTCTTACTTTGGGTGATCAATGAGCAGTTCTTC,CASSFLLWVINEQFF
TRBV27,TRBJ2-1,few,TRBD2,TGTGCCAGCAGTTTACTAGCGGGAGCCACCTACAATGAGCAGTTCTTC,CASSLLAGATYNEQFF
TRBV7-2,TRBJ2-6,.,.,TGTGCCAGCAGCTTAGATGGGGTATACGTCCTGACTTTC,CASSLDGVYVLTF
TRBV7-3,TRBJ2-1,few,.,TGTGCCAGCAGCTTAGGTGGGCGGGGGCTAAACAATGAGCAGTTCTTC,CASSLGGRGLNNEQFF
TRBV29-1,TRBJ1-2,.,.,TGCAGCGTTGAAGATCCCGGATTGGACGGCAACTATGGCTACACCTTC,CSVEDPGLDGNYGYTF
TRBV5-6,TRBJ2-4,many,.,TGTGCCAGCAGCTTGGGAGGAGAAGCCAAAAACATTCAGTACTTC,CASSLGGEAKNIQYF
TRBV27,TRBJ2-4,few,.,TGTGCCAGCAGAGGACTAGCCAAAAACATTCAGTACTTC,CASRGLAKNIQYF
TRBV20-1,TRBJ2-7,few,TRBD2,TGCAGTGCTAGAGTTAGGGGAGGGGCCCTCTACGAGCAGTACTTC,CSARVRGGALYEQYF
TRBV6-6,TRBJ2-7,few,.,TGTGCCAGCAGTTACCGGCGAAGCTCCTACGAGCAGTACTTC,CASSYRRSSYEQYF
TRBV5-1,TRBJ1-4,.,TRBD1,TGCGCCAGCAGCCTGACCGGGACAGGGACAAGCGAAAAACTGTTTTTT,CASSLTGTGTSEKLFF
TRBV30,TRBJ2-2,.,.,TGTGCCTGGGCGCAGGGGCTAGAGGCCGGGGAGCTGTTTTTT,CAWAQGLEAGELFF
TRBV5-8,TRBJ2-1,many,TRBD2,TGTGCCAGCAGCTTGGGCCCGGGAGGGCCTCTTGGAGAGCAGTTCTTC,CASSLGPGGPLGEQFF
TRBV7-2,TRBJ2-3,.,.,TGTGCCAACAGCCCACTACGAACAGATACGCAGTATTTT,CANSPLRTDTQYF
TRBV7-9,TRBJ1-6,few,.,TGTGCCAGCAGCCATCCTAGGGGGACCAGCTCCTATAATTCACCCCTCCACTTT,CASSHPRGTSSYNSPLHF
TRBV15,TRBJ1-2,few,TRBD1,TGTGCCACCAGCAGACAACGACAGGGCTACTATGGCTACACCTTC,CATSRQRQGYYGYTF
TRBV4-3,TRBJ1-2,.,TRBD1,TGCGCCAGCAGCCAAGATCGGACAGGGAGCTATGGCTACACCTTC,CASSQDRTGSYGYTF
TRBV12-3/TRBV12-4,TRBJ2-3,few,.,TGTGCCAGCAGTTTATTTAGTTCCGATACGCAGTATTTT,CASSLFSSDTQYF
TRBV4-3,TRBJ2-7,.,.,TGCGCCAGCAGCCAAGAAGGGGGACCCTCCTACGAGCAGTACTTC,CASSQEGGPSYEQYF